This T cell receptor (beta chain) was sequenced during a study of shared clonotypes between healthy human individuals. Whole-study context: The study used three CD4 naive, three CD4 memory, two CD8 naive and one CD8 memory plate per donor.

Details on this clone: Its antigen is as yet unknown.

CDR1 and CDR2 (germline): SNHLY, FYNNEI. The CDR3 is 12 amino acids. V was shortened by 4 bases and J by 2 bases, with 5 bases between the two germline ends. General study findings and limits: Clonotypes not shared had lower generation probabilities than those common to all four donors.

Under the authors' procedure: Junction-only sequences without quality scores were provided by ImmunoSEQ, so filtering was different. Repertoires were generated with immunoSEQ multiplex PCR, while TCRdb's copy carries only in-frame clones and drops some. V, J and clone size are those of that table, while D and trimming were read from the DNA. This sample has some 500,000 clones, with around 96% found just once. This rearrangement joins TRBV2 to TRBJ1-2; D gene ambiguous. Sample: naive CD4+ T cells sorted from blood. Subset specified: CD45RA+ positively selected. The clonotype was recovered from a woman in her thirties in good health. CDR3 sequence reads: CASSGENYGYTF. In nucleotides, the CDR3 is TGTGCCAGCAGTGGAGAGAACTATGGCTACACCTTC. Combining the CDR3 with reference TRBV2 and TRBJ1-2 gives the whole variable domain EPEVTQTPSHQVTQMGQEVILRCVPISNHLYFYWYRQILGQKVEFLVSFYNNEISEKSEIFDDQFSVERPDGSNFTLKIRSTKLEDSAMYFCASSGENYGYTFGSGTRLTVV.